This passage covers 8 T cell receptor beta chains from one sample sequenced in a study of cytomegalovirus exposure and HLA in healthy donors. The PCR ran on 60 Vbeta and 13 Jbeta primers. Profiling relied on immunoSEQ multiplex PCR, and the TCRdb table lists in-frame clones only, not all of them. The sample lists some 130,000 clones; 77% were seen once. Sequencing was carried out using PBMCs. These TCRs come from a male donor in good health and CMV-seropositive.

The chain has TRBV19 and TRBJ1-5; 7 nucleotides align to TRBD1. Unmatched junction bases numbered 3, after V lost 3 bases and J lost 1 base. The CDR3 has 15 residues. CDR1 and CDR2 from the germline V gene are LNHDA and SQIVND (reference sequence). The CDR3 DNA reads TGTGCCAGTAGTATTGAGGGGGCAAGCAATCAGCCCCAGCATTTT. This sequence encodes CASSIEGASNQPQHF.

The rearrangement joins TRBV7-9 to TRBJ2-1; D may be TRBD1 (5 bases). CDR1 and CDR2 from the germline V gene are SEHNR and FQNEAQ (reference sequence). Trimming pared 2 bases from V and 2 bases from J, leaving 10 bases between. The CDR3 loop spans 15 amino acids. The DNA for the CDR3 is TGTGCCAGCAGCTTAATGGCAGGGACCTACAATGAGCAGTTCTTC. Protein sequence: CASSLMAGTYNEQFF.

The rearrangement links TRBV5-1 to TRBJ2-3; 9 bases fit TRBD2. After removal of 1 base from V and 4 bases from J, the junction contained 7 bases not matched to a gene. There are 16 residues in the CDR3. Germline values: CDR1 SGHRS, CDR2 YFSETQ. This CDR3 reads CASSLTLTSGADTQYF. CDR3 nucleotides: TGCGCCAGCAGCTTGACCTTGACTAGCGGTGCAGATACGCAGTATTTT.

This clone was picked up a small number of times. The chain is built from TRBV5-1 and TRBJ2-1; TRBD2 aligns across 12 bases. The CDR3 extends over 17 amino acids. Germline V gives CDR1 SGHRS, CDR2 YFSETQ. V dropped 3 bases and J dropped 0; count of bases not matched to a gene: 4. The CDR3 loop reads CASSSGLAGSSYNEQFF. As DNA, the CDR3 is TGCGCCAGCAGCTCGGGACTAGCGGGCAGCTCCTACAATGAGCAGTTCTTC.

Worth noting for this clone: Other nucleotide sequences from this sample produce the same CDR3. The rearrangement uses TRBV7-9 and TRBJ2-2; 10 nucleotides line up with TRBD1. Germline assignment: CDR1 SEHNR and CDR2 FQNEAQ (reference sequence). This CDR3 has 15 amino acids. V shed 6 bases and J 4 bases; nucleotides not matched to a gene: 5. CDR3 nucleotide sequence: TGTGCCAGCAGACCAGGACAGGGGGGCACCGGGGAGCTGTTTTTT. Translating it yields CASRPGQGGTGELFF.

The rearrangement links TRBV25-1 to TRBJ1-3, with 9 positions matching TRBD1. The length of the CDR3 is 16 residues. The germline CDR1 and CDR2 sequences are MGHDK and SYGVNS. J gave up 3 bases and V 5 bases, and 8 bases lay outside the gene matches. CDR3 amino acids: CASSNTGTGYGNTIYF. The CDR3 DNA reads TGTGCCAGCAGTAATACCGGGACAGGGTATGGAAACACCATATATTTT.

The chain couples TRBV6-5 to TRBJ1-5, with D unclear. Germline CDR1 is MNHEY and CDR2 is SVGAGI. CDR3 length: 15 residues. V was shortened by 0 bases and J by 2 bases, with 8 bases between the two germline ends. For the CDR3, the DNA is TGTGCCAGCAGTTACTCGATGGCAGGCAATCAGCCCCAGCATTTT. As protein: CASSYSMAGNQPQHF.

DNA for the CDR3: TGTGCCAGCGAGGACAGGGTAACCTACGAGCAGTACTTC. As protein: CASEDRVTYEQYF. The gene calls are TRBV6-5 and TRBJ2-7; TRBD1 matches 8 bases. This CDR3 contains 13 residues. Germline V lookup: CDR1 MNHEY, CDR2 SVGAGI. With 8 bases clipped from V and 2 bases from J, the junction kept 5 bases outside the gene matches.